This TCR beta chain came from a study of tumor-infiltrating lymphocytes in primary liver carcinoma. The study, taken as a whole, reports: Lower overlap was observed for tumor-adjacent and tumor-blood pairs relative to tumor region pairs. Blood had a significantly lower top-250-clone fraction than tumors did (p = 0.039).

Using a constant-region primer together with ProtoScript II reverse transcriptase, TCR beta cDNA was made from approximately 500 ng of total RNA. Employing slightly modified ARM-PCR, three nested multiplex PCR rounds were run, and these gave rise to the TCR beta libraries. The study ran its first two PCR rounds for roughly 10 cycles each, using TRBV1-TRBV30 forward primers and a C-beta reverse primer. TCRdb re-derived calls from the multiplex PCR reads in MiXCR, one entry per CDR3 protein. Of more than 30,000 distinct CDR3 sequences in the sample, 75% were seen once. This CDR3 spans 16 amino acids. CDR1 is KGHSH, CDR2 LQKENI, per germline. V was cut by 3 bases and J by 6 bases, with 15 bases left in between. Turning to this clonotype: Its antigen is unknown. A clone one base away is much larger, so this may be a read error.

Co-extracted RNA and DNA came from 20-30 mg of unsorted bulk tissue. Patients underwent surgical resection for primary liver carcinoma. The TCR comes from a man aged 35-49 years with primary liver carcinoma and hepatitis B virus infection. Sequenced material: tumor-adjacent normal liver tissue. The chain uses TRBV18 and TRBJ1-6; D unresolved. In DNA, the CDR3 is TGTGCCAGCTCACCCTCCAGCCGGGGAAGTAATTCACCCCTCCACTTT. It specifies CASSPSSRGSNSPLHF.